A selection of T cell receptor beta chains follows, all from one sample in a study of T-cell reconstitution after alpha-beta-depleted transplantation in children. TCRdb used MiXCR to reprocess the PCR reads, holding one entry per CDR3 protein. This table holds roughly 220,000 distinct CDR3 sequences, approximately 12% found once. The starting material was PBMCs from the stem cell graft donor, obtained from the stem cell graft. The receptors stem from a human donor who donated a stem cell graft to a child with acute lymphoblastic leukemia. Each CDR3 is given with its conserved first and last residue.

V gene	J gene	CDR3 protein
TRBV6-1	TRBJ2-7	CATIRQGASYEQYF
TRBV27	TRBJ2-7	CASSPAGRGREQYF
TRBV11-1	TRBJ1-5	CASSPLWGPYSNSNQPQHF
TRBV2	TRBJ2-1	CASSEIPSGIYNEQFF
TRBV2	TRBJ2-5	CASSEWGQSTREAQYF
TRBV27	TRBJ2-7	CASSLVAGEGTGGEQYF
TRBV12-3/TRBV12-4	TRBJ1-4	CASSFTGQGRRKLFF
TRBV6-2/TRBV6-3	TRBJ2-2	CASSYDQHYGGTGELFF
TRBV9	TRBJ2-2	CASSAHPGTGTGELFF
TRBV24-1	TRBJ1-1	CATSGPGEGTEAFF
TRBV29-1	TRBJ2-7	CSVEDLRSGQVRGQYF
TRBV11-2	TRBJ2-1	CASSTEREGNYNEQFF
TRBV4-2	TRBJ2-7	CASSQVVRSYEQYF
TRBV12-3/TRBV12-4	TRBJ1-5	CASSSQGVGNQPQHF
TRBV3-1	TRBJ2-2	CASSQANTGELFF
TRBV7-8	TRBJ2-5	CASRSPPETQYF
TRBV7-2	TRBJ1-2	CASSLADRSYNGYTF
TRBV18	TRBJ2-1	CASSTQLAGGFNEQFF
TRBV28	TRBJ2-6	CASTGLAGGANVLTF
TRBV19	TRBJ1-2	CASGWGSVGGYTF
TRBV7-9	TRBJ2-1	CASSLTSGRPYNEQFF
TRBV20-1	TRBJ2-1	CSALYFSGGTHEQFF
TRBV6-2/TRBV6-3	TRBJ1-2	CASTIGRGGYTF
TRBV7-2	TRBJ1-5	CASSLAGSGNQPQHF
TRBV14	TRBJ2-3	CASSQAGQGLTQYF
TRBV20-1	TRBJ2-1	CSRLAVAFSDEQFF
TRBV6-5	TRBJ1-4	CASRLDSFATNEKLFF
TRBV6-2/TRBV6-3	TRBJ2-1	CASSGTSGGSYNEQFF
TRBV20-1	TRBJ1-1	CSAIIYGRMNTEAFF
TRBV20-1	TRBJ2-4	CSANGVVRQNIQYF
TRBV5-1	TRBJ2-2	CASSPDYQAGELFF
TRBV6-1	TRBJ2-5	CASRASLRGVGETQYF
TRBV19	TRBJ2-1	CASTGLAGANEQFF
TRBV6-6	TRBJ1-1	CASSTKGGVHAFF
TRBV7-2	TRBJ2-1	CASSLLVSSYNEQFF
TRBV12-3/TRBV12-4	TRBJ1-1	CASSLGGIGEAFF
TRBV7-2	TRBJ1-2	CASSLVPDGSYGYTF
TRBV28	TRBJ2-7	CASDRTGGEQYF
TRBV27	TRBJ1-1	CASSLSTALNTEAFF
TRBV7-2	TRBJ1-4	CASSLDEVGSEKLFF